This TCR beta chain is from a study of neurological immune-mediated disorders. The time point was: longitudinal time-point 3. Over 170 million TCR-beta sequences (from 15-18 subjects) were yielded by each sequencing run. A single record per CDR3 protein comes from TCRdb applying MiXCR to the 5' RACE reads. This sample has fewer than 50,000 distinct CDR3 sequences, with about an eighth found just once. Germline assignment: CDR1 LGHNA and CDR2 YSLEER. This CDR3 contains 15 residues. Trimming took off 1 base at V and 7 bases at J, with 11 bases between the two ends. This clonotype was observed many times.

The source of this sequence is a male donor with HTLV-1-associated myelopathy (HAM/TSP). Sequencing was performed on PBMCs. The chain is built from TRBV4-3 and TRBJ1-6, with D unresolved. CDR3 sequence reads: CASSQASNSNSPLHF. The CDR3 bases are TGCGCCAGCAGCCAAGCCTCGAATTCCAATTCACCCCTCCACTTT.